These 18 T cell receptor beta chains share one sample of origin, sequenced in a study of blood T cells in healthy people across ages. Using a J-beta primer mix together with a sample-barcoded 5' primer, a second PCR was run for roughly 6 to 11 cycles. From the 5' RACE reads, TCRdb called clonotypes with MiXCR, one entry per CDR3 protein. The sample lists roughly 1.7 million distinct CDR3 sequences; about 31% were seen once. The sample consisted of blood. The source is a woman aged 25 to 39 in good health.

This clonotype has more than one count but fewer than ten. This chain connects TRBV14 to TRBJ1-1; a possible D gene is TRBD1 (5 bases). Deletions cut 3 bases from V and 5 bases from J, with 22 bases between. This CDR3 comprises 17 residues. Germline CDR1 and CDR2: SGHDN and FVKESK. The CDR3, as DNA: TGTGCCAGCAGCCACATCCCCGGACAATTGTTTGATACTGAAGCTTTCTTT. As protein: CASSHIPGQLFDTEAFF. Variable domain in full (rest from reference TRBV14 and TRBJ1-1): EAGVTQFPSHSVIEKGQTVTLRCDPISGHDNLYWYRRVMGKEIKFLLHFVKESKQDESGMPNNRFLAERTGGTYSTLKVQPAELEDSGVYFCASSHIPGQLFDTEAFFGQGTRLTVV.

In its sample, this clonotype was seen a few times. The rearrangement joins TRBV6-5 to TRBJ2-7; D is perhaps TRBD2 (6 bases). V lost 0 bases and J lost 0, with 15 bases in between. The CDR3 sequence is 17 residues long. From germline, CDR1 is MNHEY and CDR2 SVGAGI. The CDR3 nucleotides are TGTGCCAGCAGTTACTCGATTGGGGGAGGTGGCTCCTACGAGCAGTACTTC. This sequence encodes CASSYSIGGGGSYEQYF.

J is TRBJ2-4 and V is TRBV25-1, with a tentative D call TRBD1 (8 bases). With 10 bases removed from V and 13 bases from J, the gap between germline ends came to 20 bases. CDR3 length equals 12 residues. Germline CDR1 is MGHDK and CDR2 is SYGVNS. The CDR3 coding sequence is TGTGCCACCGTCCAGGGGGCGCGGGAGCAGTACTTC. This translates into CATVQGAREQYF.

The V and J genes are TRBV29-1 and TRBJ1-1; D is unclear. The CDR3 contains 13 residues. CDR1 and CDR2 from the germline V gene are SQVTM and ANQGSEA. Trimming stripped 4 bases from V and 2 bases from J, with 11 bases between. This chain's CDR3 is CSVAAAPNTEAFF. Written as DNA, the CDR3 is TGCAGCGTTGCGGCGGCCCCCAACACTGAAGCTTTCTTT.

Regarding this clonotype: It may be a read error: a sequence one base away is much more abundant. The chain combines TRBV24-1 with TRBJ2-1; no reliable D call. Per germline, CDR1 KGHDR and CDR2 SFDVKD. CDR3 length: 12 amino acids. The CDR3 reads CAISEGPTEQFF. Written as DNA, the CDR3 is TGTGCCATCAGTGAAGGGCCTACCGAGCAGTTCTTC.

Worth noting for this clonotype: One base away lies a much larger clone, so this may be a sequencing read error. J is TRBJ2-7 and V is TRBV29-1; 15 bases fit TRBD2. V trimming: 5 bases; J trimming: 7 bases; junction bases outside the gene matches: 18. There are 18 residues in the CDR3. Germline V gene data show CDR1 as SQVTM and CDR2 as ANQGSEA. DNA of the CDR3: TGCAGCGTTATGGGGCGGGGACTAGCGGGAGGATCATACAATGAGCAGTACTTC. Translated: CSVMGRGLAGGSYNEQYF.

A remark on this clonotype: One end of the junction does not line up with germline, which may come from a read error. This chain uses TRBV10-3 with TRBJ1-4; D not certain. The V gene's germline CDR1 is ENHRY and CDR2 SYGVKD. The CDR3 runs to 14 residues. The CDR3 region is CAIRPGIANEKRFF. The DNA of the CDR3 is TGTGCCATCAGGCCCGGAATAGCTAATGAAAAACGGTTTTTT.

CDR3 amino acids: CASSPPGQGIRAEAFF. In DNA, the CDR3 is TGTGCCAGCTCACCACCGGGACAGGGGATTAGGGCTGAAGCTTTCTTT. This chain connects TRBV18 to TRBJ1-1; 10 bases are shared with TRBD1. Germline lookup yields CDR1 KGHSH and CDR2 LQKENI. This CDR3 is built from 16 residues. The ends lost 0 bases at V and 6 bases at J; junction bases unmatched: 7.

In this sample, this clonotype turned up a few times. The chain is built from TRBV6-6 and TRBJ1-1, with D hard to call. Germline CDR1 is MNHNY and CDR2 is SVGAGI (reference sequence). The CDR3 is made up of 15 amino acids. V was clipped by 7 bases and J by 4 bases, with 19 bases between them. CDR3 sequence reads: CASIPTFSFGTEAFF. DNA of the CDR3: TGTGCCAGCATACCTACCTTTTCCTTTGGCACTGAAGCTTTCTTT.

In nucleotides, the CDR3 is TGTGCCAGCACCGATTCGGAGGGGGCGCTCGGCACTGAAGCTTTCTTT. Encoded protein: CASTDSEGALGTEAFF. This chain joins TRBV12-3 or TRBV12-4 and TRBJ1-1; 7 positions agree with TRBD1. The CDR3 consists of 16 residues. V dropped 7 bases and J dropped 4; count of bases not matched to a gene: 15.

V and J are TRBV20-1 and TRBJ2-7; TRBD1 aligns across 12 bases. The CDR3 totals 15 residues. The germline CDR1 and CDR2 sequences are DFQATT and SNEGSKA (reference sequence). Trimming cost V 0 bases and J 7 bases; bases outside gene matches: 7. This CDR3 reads CSARDPGQGADEQYF. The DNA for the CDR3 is TGCAGTGCTAGAGACCCGGGACAGGGGGCGGATGAGCAGTACTTC.

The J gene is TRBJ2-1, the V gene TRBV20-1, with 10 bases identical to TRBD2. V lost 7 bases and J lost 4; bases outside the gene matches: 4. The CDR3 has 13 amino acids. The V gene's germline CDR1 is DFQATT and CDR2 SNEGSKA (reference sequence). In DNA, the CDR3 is TGCAGTGGAGGGGGACTAGCGTACAATGAGCAGTTCTTC. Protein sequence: CSGGGLAYNEQFF.

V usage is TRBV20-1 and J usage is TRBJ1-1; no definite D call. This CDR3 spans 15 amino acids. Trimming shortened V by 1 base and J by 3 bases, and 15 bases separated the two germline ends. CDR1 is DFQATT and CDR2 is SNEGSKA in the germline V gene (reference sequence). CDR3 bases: TGCAGTGCTAGAGCGAGAAGACCAACGGACACTGAAGCTTTCTTT. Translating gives CSARARRPTDTEAFF.

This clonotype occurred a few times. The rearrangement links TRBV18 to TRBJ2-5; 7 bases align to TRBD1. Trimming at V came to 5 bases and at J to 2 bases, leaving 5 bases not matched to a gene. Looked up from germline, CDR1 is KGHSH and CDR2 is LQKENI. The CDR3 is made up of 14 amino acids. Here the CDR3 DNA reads TGTGCCAGCTCAACCAGGGGGTCGCAAGAGACCCAGTACTTC. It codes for CASSTRGSQETQYF.

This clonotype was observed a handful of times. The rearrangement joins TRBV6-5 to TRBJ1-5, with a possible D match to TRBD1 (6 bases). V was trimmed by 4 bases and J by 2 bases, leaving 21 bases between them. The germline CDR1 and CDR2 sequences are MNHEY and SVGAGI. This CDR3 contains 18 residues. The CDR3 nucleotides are TGTGCCAGCAGTTCCAGGAGGGGGGCAGTGGATGGCAATCAGCCCCAGCATTTT. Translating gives CASSSRRGAVDGNQPQHF.

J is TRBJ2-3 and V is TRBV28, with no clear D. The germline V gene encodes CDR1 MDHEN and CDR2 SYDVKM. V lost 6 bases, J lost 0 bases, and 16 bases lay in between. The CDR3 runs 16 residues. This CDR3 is CASSPSGASSTDTQYF. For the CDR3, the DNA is TGTGCCAGCAGCCCCAGTGGCGCGTCTAGCACAGATACGCAGTATTTT.

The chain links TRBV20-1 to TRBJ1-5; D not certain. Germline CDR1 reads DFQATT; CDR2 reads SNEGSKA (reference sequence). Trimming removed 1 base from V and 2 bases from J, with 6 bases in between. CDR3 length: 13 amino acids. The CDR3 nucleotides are TGCAGTGCTAGAGCCAGCCGCAATCAGCCCCAGCATTTT. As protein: CSARASRNQPQHF.

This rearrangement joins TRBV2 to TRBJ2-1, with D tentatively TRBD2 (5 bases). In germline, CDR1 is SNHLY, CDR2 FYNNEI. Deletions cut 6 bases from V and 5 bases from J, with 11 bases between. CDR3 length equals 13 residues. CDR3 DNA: TGTGCCAGCAGAACGGGGAGCAACAATGAGCAGTTCTTC. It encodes CASRTGSNNEQFF.